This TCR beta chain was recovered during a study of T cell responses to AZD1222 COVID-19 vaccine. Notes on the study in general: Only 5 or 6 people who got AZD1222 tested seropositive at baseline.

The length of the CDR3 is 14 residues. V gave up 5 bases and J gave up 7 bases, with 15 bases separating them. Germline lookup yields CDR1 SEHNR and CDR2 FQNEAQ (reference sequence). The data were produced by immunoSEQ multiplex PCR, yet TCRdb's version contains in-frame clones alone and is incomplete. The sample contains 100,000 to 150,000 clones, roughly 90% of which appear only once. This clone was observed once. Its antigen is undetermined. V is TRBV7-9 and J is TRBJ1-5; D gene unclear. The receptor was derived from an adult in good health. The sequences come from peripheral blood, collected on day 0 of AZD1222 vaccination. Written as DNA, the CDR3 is TGTGCCAGCAGCACGGACCTTTCCGGGCAGCCCCAGCATTTT. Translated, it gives CASSTDLSGQPQHF.